This TCR beta chain came from a study of control samples from healthy donors and cancer patients. Turning to this clone: The identical CDR3 is also encoded by other nucleotide sequences in the sample.

Trimming cost V 2 bases and J 4 bases; bases outside gene matches: 5. The germline gives CDR1 KGHSH, CDR2 LQKENI. The CDR3 consists of 16 residues. Profiling relied on immunoSEQ multiplex PCR, and the TCRdb table lists in-frame clones only, not all of them. The profile covers 90,000 or so clones, with 88% appearing a single time and about 15% taken by the ten largest. The TCR was taken from a woman in her 70s in good health. The chain has TRBV18 and TRBJ2-1; 10 nucleotides agree with TRBD2. Sequenced sample: blood. The CDR3, as DNA: TGTGCCAGCTCACCAATCCTAGCGGGGGTATACAATGAGCAGTTCTTC. Its protein is CASSPILAGVYNEQFF.